This T cell receptor (beta chain) emerged from a study of shared clonotypes between healthy human individuals. Study at large: Plates per donor: three CD4 naive, three CD4 memory, two CD8 naive, one CD8 memory.

Assay: immunoSEQ multiplex PCR; the TCRdb copy retains only in-frame clones and omits some. The sample consists of about 2 million clones, approximately 95% of them appearing once. CD45RO-negative CD8 cells positively selected for CCR7 made up the naive population, which excluded terminally differentiated effector memory CD45RA+ cells. The CDR3 runs 9 residues. The germline V gene has CDR1 LNHDA and CDR2 SQIVND (reference sequence). General study results and limits: Naive CD4 clonotypes overlapped across a handful of donors at approximately 5.5%. Some clonotypes were shared by all four sorted-subset donors, while others were not shared. The non-shared ones had lower generation probabilities than the shared ones.

This clone was observed a handful of times. The antigen is unknown. Sequencing was carried out using naive CD8+ T cells sorted from blood. The V call is TRBV19, the J call TRBJ2-2; no reliable D call. The receptor was isolated from a man in his late teens or twenties in good health. The CDR3 region is CGALGELFF. Written as DNA, the CDR3 is TGTGGCGCCCTCGGGGAGCTGTTTTTT.